The T cell receptor (beta chain) described here comes from a study of cytomegalovirus exposure and HLA in healthy donors. Per germline, CDR1 SEHNR and CDR2 FQNEAQ (reference sequence). V shed 2 bases, J shed 0 bases, and the junction held 6 bases outside the gene matches. This CDR3 has 18 amino acids. Study-level findings and limits: TCR beta chain V- and J-gene trimming was linked, in a later analysis, to a missense variant in DCLRE1C. Accounts indicate the classifier identified cytomegalovirus status with strong specificity and sensitivity.

For this clone: The target antigen is unknown.

Primers included in the PCR were 60 Vbeta and 13 Jbeta primers. Profiled with immunoSEQ multiplex PCR; TCRdb holds only in-frame clones, not every one. Among approximately 120,000 clones listed, about 79% were seen once. This sequence joins TRBV7-9 and TRBJ2-3, with 12 positions matching TRBD2. This clonotype was sampled from a woman aged 50 to 60 in good health and CMV-seronegative. The sequencing sample was made of PBMCs. In DNA form, the CDR3 reads TGTGCCAGCAGCTTAACCCGACTAGCGGGAGTGAGCACAGATACGCAGTATTTT. Translation: CASSLTRLAGVSTDTQYF.